This T cell receptor beta chain was obtained from a study of post-analysis software for immune sequencing data (dated by TCRdb to the mid-2010s). Background on the whole study: Disease courses on record covered relapsing-remitting, secondary progressive and progressive-relapsing multiple sclerosis, though some patients had no subtype annotation. Patient repertoires were compared against ten to twelve previously published healthy control repertoires from donors aged roughly 6 to 28 years. A subset of samples was prepared in parallel using single-end sample barcoding, then pooled and co-amplified after Illumina adapter ligation. The investigation overall reported the following: When samples were clustered directly using the F measure, samples prepared in the same batch co-clustered strongly, which prompted a batch-effect correction. Significantly lower normalized Chao1 diversity was found in multiple sclerosis patients than in controls, suggesting substantial peripheral T-cell clonal expansion. Significantly higher frequencies in patients than in controls were found for about 5 TRBV segments, including TRBV5-6, TRBV5-1 and TRBV20-1. The control group was slightly older than the multiple sclerosis patient group.

To demonstrate the VDJtools post-analysis software, TCR beta repertoires were profiled from the peripheral blood of some 12 young patients with multiple sclerosis. Multiple sclerosis patients were children and adolescents aged roughly 6 to 16 years. Reading from cysteine to phenylalanine, the CDR3 counts 15 amino acids. Only the CDR3 DNA stays, 45 bases, in frame from base 1. Deletion took 6 bases off V and 5 bases off J, with a span of 17 bases between the germline ends. Library method: PCR. Sequencing relied on an Illumina HiSeq 2500. To reduce PCR and sequencing biases, unique molecular identifiers were incorporated into the TCR beta cDNA libraries. Roughly 0.5 million cDNA molecules were obtained per 1 to 10 million input T cells, so each molecule approximated one T cell. Patient libraries were prepared and sequenced with the same protocol used for the earlier healthy control dataset. Samples belonging to the same batch were prepared together, multiplexed and sequenced on a shared HiSeq lane. Concerning the study's data processing: MIGEC was used to process the raw barcoded reads, and molecular identifier groups with only a single read were discarded before consensus assembly and CDR3 extraction. VDJtools was used for post-analysis of the clonotype tables, with diversity normalized by down-sampling every dataset to the smallest sample size. In repertoire overlap clustering, CDR3 amino acid sequences, but not nucleotide sequences, were matched to correct batch-related cross-sample contamination. Using fastp trimming at Q25 and MiXCR clonotype assembly, TCRdb reanalyzed the public sequencing data and kept in-frame beta chains. All rows with the same CDR3 protein become a single entry with the most common DNA and genes. The V and J calls reflect TCRdb's pipeline rather than the authors' work. Recorded for this sample are approximately 400,000 distinct CDR3 sequences; about a third of them occurred a single time. The ten largest clones capture about an eighth of the sample.

As regards this clonotype: It lacks a known antigen. Nothing much larger sits one base from this clone, and base qualities are not available.

The receptor was isolated from a girl aged 5 to 17 with multiple sclerosis. The V gene is TRBV12-3 or TRBV12-4 and the J gene is TRBJ2-1, with a weak D call of TRBD2 (7 bases match). Source material: blood. The CDR3 amino acid sequence is: CASSIRRGADNEQFF. The DNA sequence is given as TGTGCCAGCAGCATCCGCCGGGGGGCCGACAATGAGCAGTTCTTC.